What follows are 29 T cell receptor beta chains derived from one specimen sequenced in a study of shared clonotypes between healthy human individuals. Libraries were prepared by immunoSEQ multiplex PCR; TCRdb keeps only in-frame clonotypes and omits some of them. The table shows hundreds of thousands of clones, with approximately 96% occurring only once. Sequencing was done on a sample of memory CD8+ T cells sorted from blood. Documented subset: CD45RO+ cells pooled with CCR7-negative TemRA cells. All receptors come from a man aged 25-40 years in good health.

In regard to this clone: Other nucleotide sequences in the sample specify the same CDR3. V is TRBV11-2 and J is TRBJ1-5, with unresolved D. The CDR3 has 13 amino acids. V was cut by 1 base and J by 2 bases, with 3 bases left in between. Germline V lookup: CDR1 SGHAT, CDR2 FQNNGV. The CDR3 reads CASSLVGNQPQHF. DNA for the CDR3: TGTGCCAGCAGCTTAGTGGGCAATCAGCCCCAGCATTTT.

The chain has TRBV5-1 and TRBJ2-3; possible D gene TRBD1, 6 bases. Trimming pared 2 bases from V and 2 bases from J, leaving 24 bases between. Germline CDR1 is SGHRS and CDR2 is YFSETQ. The CDR3 has 19 amino acids. CDR3 residues: CASSFFGQLPYIFTDTQYF. The CDR3 nucleotides read TGCGCCAGCAGCTTCTTCGGACAGTTACCCTATATTTTCACAGATACGCAGTATTTT.

The rearrangement uses TRBV11-2 and TRBJ2-3; perhaps TRBD2 as D (6 bases). CDR3 size: 14 residues. V was trimmed by 4 bases and J by 1 base, leaving 9 bases between them. Germline V gene sequence: CDR1 SGHAT, CDR2 FQNNGV. The CDR3 sequence is CASSSGLRTDTQYF. The CDR3 DNA is TGTGCCAGCAGCTCGGGACTTCGCACAGATACGCAGTATTTT.

The V and J genes are TRBV28 and TRBJ1-2; possibly TRBD1 for D (6 bases). CDR1 is MDHEN, CDR2 SYDVKM, per germline. The length of the CDR3 is 18 residues. V was clipped by 1 base and J by 4 bases, with 22 bases between them. CDR3 sequence (DNA): TGTGCCAGCAGTTTATTACTTTCCACGGGACAATCAAGCTATGGCTACACCTTC. As protein: CASSLLLSTGQSSYGYTF.

V gene TRBV4-2 combines with J gene TRBJ1-6; D might be TRBD1 (6 bases). CDR3 length equals 15 residues. Germline V gives CDR1 LGHNA, CDR2 YNFKEQ. Trimming left V 4 bases short and J 6 bases short, with 13 bases between. CDR3 coding DNA: TGTGCCAGCAGCCCCCGACAGGCCACTAATTCACCCCTCCACTTT. Amino acids: CASSPRQATNSPLHF.

V gene TRBV7-2 combines with J gene TRBJ2-7, with 13 bases identical to TRBD2. The trim removed 5 bases at V and 12 bases at J, leaving 10 bases unmatched. The CDR3 runs 14 residues. The germline gives CDR1 SGHTA, CDR2 FQGNSA. The CDR3 is CASSPRTSGSGPYF. The DNA of the CDR3 is TGTGCCAGCAGCCCAAGGACTAGCGGGAGTGGCCCGTACTTC.

This clone has only one observation. The chain links TRBV30 to TRBJ1-1, with a weak D call TRBD1 (5 bases). The CDR3 consists of 17 residues. Trimming removed 3 bases from V and 4 bases from J, with 24 bases in between. Germline CDR1 and CDR2: GTSNPN and SVGIG (reference sequence). DNA for the CDR3: TGTGCCTGGAGCCCCGAGGGGCGATGGATCAGGGCCACTGAAGCTTTCTTT. Its translation: CAWSPEGRWIRATEAFF.

The chain has TRBV14 and TRBJ2-1, with unresolved D. Germline V gene sequence: CDR1 SGHDN, CDR2 FVKESK. The CDR3 is 9 residues long. V was cut by 2 bases and J by 11 bases, with 1 base left in between. The DNA of the CDR3 is TGTGCCAGCAGCCAAAAGCAGTTCTTC. Protein: CASSQKQFF.

The DNA for the CDR3 is TGCGCCAGCAGCCCAAGAGCGGGAGGTACCCCCAGTGAGACCCAGTACTTC. Amino acids: CASSPRAGGTPSETQYF. The J gene is TRBJ2-5, the V gene TRBV5-1; TRBD2 matches at 9 bases. Trimming at V came to 4 bases and at J to 5 bases, leaving 15 bases not matched to a gene. The CDR3 contains 17 residues. CDR1 SGHRS and CDR2 YFSETQ come from the germline V gene.

The rearrangement uses TRBV7-9 and TRBJ2-3; no clear D gene. CDR1 and CDR2 (germline): SEHNR, FQNEAQ (reference sequence). This CDR3 spans 11 amino acids. Trimming shortened V by 7 bases and J by 4 bases, and 6 bases separated the two germline ends. DNA of the CDR3: TGTGCCAGCACTCGGGCAGATACGCAGTATTTT. Translated, it gives CASTRADTQYF.

J is TRBJ1-3 and V is TRBV28; the D is unclear. CDR3 size: 17 residues. V was clipped by 4 bases and J by 0 bases, with 16 bases between them. In germline, CDR1 is MDHEN, CDR2 SYDVKM. CDR3 region: CASSSLMDRSSGNTIYF. DNA of the CDR3: TGTGCCAGCAGTTCACTAATGGATAGGAGCTCTGGAAACACCATATATTTT. Together with reference TRBV28 and TRBJ1-3, the CDR3 gives the full variable domain: DVKVTQSSRYLVKRTGEKVFLECVQDMDHENMFWYRQDPGLGLRLIYFSYDVKMKEKGDIPEGYSVSREKKERFSLILESASTNQTSMYLCASSSLMDRSSGNTIYFGEGSWLTVV.

This clone is a singleton in its sample. The gene calls are TRBV7-9 and TRBJ2-1, with TRBD2 matching 13 bases. V lost 4 bases to trimming and J lost 2 bases; unmatched junction nucleotides: 8. Germline CDR1 and CDR2: SEHNR and FQNEAQ (reference sequence). This CDR3 spans 18 amino acids. CDR3 loop: CASSSRLAGGPPYNEQFF. The CDR3 DNA follows: TGTGCCAGCAGCTCGAGACTAGCGGGAGGTCCTCCCTACAATGAGCAGTTCTTC.

This clone has a single count. The rearrangement uses TRBV5-1 and TRBJ2-5; unclear D gene. This CDR3 has 13 residues. Germline V CDR1 and CDR2: SGHRS, YFSETQ. Trimming took off 0 bases at V and 5 bases at J, with 8 bases between the two ends. DNA for the CDR3: TGCGCCAGCAGCTTGGTTGAGGAGGAGACCCAGTACTTC. Protein product: CASSLVEEETQYF. The full variable domain, with the rest looked up from reference TRBV5-1 and TRBJ2-5, is KAGVTQTPRYLIKTRGQQVTLSCSPISGHRSVSWYQQTPGQGLQFLFEYFSETQRNKGNFPGRFSGRQFSNSRSEMNVSTLELGDSALYLCASSLVEEETQYFGPGTRLLVL.

This clone was recorded only once. The V and J genes are TRBV11-2 and TRBJ1-1, with unresolved D. V dropped 3 bases and J dropped 2 bases, with 1 base sitting between them. CDR3 length: 11 residues. The germline gives CDR1 SGHAT, CDR2 FQNNGV. CDR3 amino acids: CASSFNTEAFF. The CDR3 coding sequence is TGTGCCAGCAGCTTTAACACTGAAGCTTTCTTT.

V and J are TRBV28 and TRBJ2-7, with 7 bases that match TRBD2. The J segment lost 2 bases and the V segment lost 7 bases, leaving 8 bases of the junction unmatched. Germline-derived CDR1 and CDR2 are MDHEN and SYDVKM. The CDR3 runs to 14 residues. The CDR3 DNA is TGTGCCAGCAACGGCGGGAGAGGAACCTACGAGCAGTACTTC. Amino acids: CASNGGRGTYEQYF.

The CDR3: CATNGLAGGTFTDTQYF. In DNA, the CDR3 is TGTGCCACCAACGGACTAGCGGGAGGGACCTTCACAGATACGCAGTATTTT. This sequence joins TRBV6-4 and TRBJ2-3; 15 bases agree with TRBD2. The ends lost 10 bases at V and 2 bases at J; junction bases unmatched: 10. Germline V gene sequence: CDR1 MRHNA, CDR2 SNTAGT. The CDR3 consists of 17 residues.

CDR3 protein: CAWSILFYEQYF. Here the CDR3 DNA reads TGTGCCTGGAGTATCTTATTTTACGAGCAGTACTTC. This chain connects TRBV30 to TRBJ2-7; D remains unclear. The CDR3 contains 12 residues. Trimming left V 2 bases short and J 4 bases short, with 9 bases between. Per the germline V gene, CDR1 is GTSNPN and CDR2 is SVGIG (reference sequence).

To note about this clone: Other DNA sequences in the sample encode the same CDR3. The rearrangement links TRBV28 to TRBJ2-3, with D possibly matching TRBD1 (6 bases). The CDR3 extends over 13 amino acids. V lost 5 bases and J 4 bases, leaving 10 bases between the germline ends. From germline, CDR1 is MDHEN and CDR2 SYDVKM. Here the CDR3 reads CASSLQGADTQYF. CDR3 nucleotide sequence: TGTGCCAGCAGTCTACAGGGTGCAGATACGCAGTATTTT.

Points on this clone: Within the sample, other DNA sequences also encode this same CDR3. The rearrangement links TRBV30 to TRBJ1-1, with D maybe TRBD1 (6 bases). This CDR3 is 12 amino acids long. V was shortened by 3 bases and J by 1 base, with 6 bases between the two germline ends. Germline CDR1 reads GTSNPN; CDR2 reads SVGIG (reference sequence). CDR3: CAWRTGNTEAFF. The CDR3 nucleotides read TGTGCCTGGAGGACAGGGAACACTGAAGCTTTCTTT.

The rearrangement uses TRBV4-1 and TRBJ2-2; the match to TRBD1 covers 7 bases. The CDR3 sequence is 17 residues long. CDR1 MGHRA and CDR2 YSYEKL come from the germline V gene. The V and J ends lost 4 bases and 2 bases, in that order; junction bases with no gene match: 10. As DNA, the CDR3 is TGCGCCAGCAGCCCACGATCCGGGACAGCCAACACCGGGGAGCTGTTTTTT. It yields the protein CASSPRSGTANTGELFF.

The V gene is TRBV25-1, the J gene TRBJ1-3; 9 bases map to TRBD1. J lost 4 bases, V lost 2 bases, and 0 bases had no gene match. The CDR3 contains 14 residues. Germline V lookup: CDR1 MGHDK, CDR2 SYGVNS. As DNA, the CDR3 is TGTGCCAGCAGTGAAGGACAGGGGGGAAACACCATATATTTT. Translated: CASSEGQGGNTIYF.

The chain has TRBV6-5 and TRBJ1-3, with no clear D. V was pared by 0 bases and J by 4 bases, with 7 bases between. CDR1 and CDR2 (germline): MNHEY, SVGAGI. CDR3 length equals 14 residues. This CDR3 is CASSYSVGGNTIYF. CDR3 sequence (DNA): TGTGCCAGCAGTTACTCGGTGGGGGGAAACACCATATATTTT.

The chain recombines TRBV20-1 with TRBJ2-4; D gene ambiguous. V lost 1 base and J 8 bases, leaving 3 bases between the germline ends. This CDR3 has 10 residues. Per the germline V gene, CDR1 is DFQATT and CDR2 is SNEGSKA (reference sequence). The CDR3 DNA reads as TGCAGTGCTAGAGGGGACATTCAGTACTTC. It translates to CSARGDIQYF.

The chain carries TRBV6-1 and TRBJ1-2; maybe TRBD1 (6 bases). Trimming stripped 2 bases from V and 7 bases from J, with 14 bases between. The CDR3 runs 14 residues. Germline CDR1 reads MNHNS; CDR2 reads SASEGT. The CDR3 nucleotides are TGTGCCAGCAGTGAAAGAGGGGGGAAGAGTGGCTACACCTTC. It yields the protein CASSERGGKSGYTF.

This chain links TRBV4-2 with TRBJ2-2; perhaps TRBD2 as D (6 bases). In germline, CDR1 is LGHNA, CDR2 YNFKEQ. CDR3 length: 15 amino acids. Trimming took 1 base from V and 0 from J, leaving 6 bases between them. The CDR3 loop is CASSQASANTGELFF. CDR3 nucleotide sequence: TGTGCCAGCAGCCAAGCTAGCGCGAACACCGGGGAGCTGTTTTTT.

V gene TRBV4-1 combines with J gene TRBJ2-1; 7 bases agree with TRBD1. V shed 2 bases, J shed 0 bases, and the junction held 4 bases outside the gene matches. This CDR3 is built from 16 residues. Germline CDR1 MGHRA, CDR2 YSYEKL. This chain's CDR3 is CASSQPAGGSYNEQFF. DNA for the CDR3: TGCGCCAGCAGCCAACCTGCAGGGGGCTCCTACAATGAGCAGTTCTTC.

This chain uses TRBV4-1 with TRBJ2-1; TRBD1 is a possible D gene (5 bases). Germline CDR1 is MGHRA and CDR2 is YSYEKL. V lost 3 bases and J 7 bases, leaving 19 bases between the germline ends. The CDR3 covers 16 residues. CDR3 sequence reads: CASSHVSQGKGNEQFF. The DNA of the CDR3 is TGCGCCAGCAGCCATGTGAGTCAGGGAAAGGGTAATGAGCAGTTCTTC.

The CDR3 spells CASSDPSGKETQYF. The CDR3 DNA sequence: TGTGCCAGCAGTGACCCTAGCGGTAAAGAGACCCAGTACTTC. The chain uses TRBV25-1 and TRBJ2-5; the match to TRBD2 covers 7 bases. J lost 3 bases, V lost 3 bases, and 4 bases had no gene match. Germline-derived CDR1 and CDR2 are MGHDK and SYGVNS. The length of the CDR3 is 14 residues.

The chain carries TRBV5-1 and TRBJ2-7, with no clear D. This CDR3 contains 12 residues. Between the trimmed V and J ends, which lost 0 bases and 5 bases, there was a span of 6 bases. Per germline, CDR1 SGHRS and CDR2 YFSETQ. CDR3 in amino acids: CASSLVSHEQYF. CDR3 sequence (DNA): TGCGCCAGCAGCTTGGTCAGTCACGAGCAGTACTTC.